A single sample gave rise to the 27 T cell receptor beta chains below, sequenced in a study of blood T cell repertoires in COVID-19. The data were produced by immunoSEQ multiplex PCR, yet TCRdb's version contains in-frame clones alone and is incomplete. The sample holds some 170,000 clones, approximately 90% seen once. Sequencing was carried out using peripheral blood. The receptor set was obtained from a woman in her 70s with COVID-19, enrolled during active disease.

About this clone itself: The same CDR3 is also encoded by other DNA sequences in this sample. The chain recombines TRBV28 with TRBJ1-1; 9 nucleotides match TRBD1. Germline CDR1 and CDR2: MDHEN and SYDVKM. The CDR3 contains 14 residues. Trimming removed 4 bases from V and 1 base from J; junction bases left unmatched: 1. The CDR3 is CASSSGQGNTEAFF. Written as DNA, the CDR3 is TGTGCCAGCAGTTCGGGACAGGGGAACACTGAAGCTTTCTTT. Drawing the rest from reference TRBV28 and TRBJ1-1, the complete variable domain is DVKVTQSSRYLVKRTGEKVFLECVQDMDHENMFWYRQDPGLGLRLIYFSYDVKMKEKGDIPEGYSVSREKKERFSLILESASTNQTSMYLCASSSGQGNTEAFFGQGTRLTVV.

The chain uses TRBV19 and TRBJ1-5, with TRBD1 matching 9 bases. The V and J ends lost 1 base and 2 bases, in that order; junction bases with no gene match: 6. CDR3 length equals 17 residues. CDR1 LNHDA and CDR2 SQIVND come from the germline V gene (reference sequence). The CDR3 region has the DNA TGTGCCAGTAGTATAGTGTCGAGGACAGGGGGCAATCAGCCCCAGCATTTT. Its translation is CASSIVSRTGGNQPQHF. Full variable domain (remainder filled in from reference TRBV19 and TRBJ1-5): DGGITQSPKYLFRKEGQNVTLSCEQNLNHDAMYWYRQDPGQGLRLIYYSQIVNDFQKGDIAEGYSVSREKKESFPLTVTSAQKNPTAFYLCASSIVSRTGGNQPQHFGDGTRLSIL.

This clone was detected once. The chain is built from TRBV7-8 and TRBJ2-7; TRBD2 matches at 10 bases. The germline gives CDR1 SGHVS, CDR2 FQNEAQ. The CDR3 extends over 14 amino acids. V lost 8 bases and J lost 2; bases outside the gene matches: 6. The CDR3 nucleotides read TGTGCCAGCCGGCTAGCGGGAGTGGCCTACGAGCAGTACTTC. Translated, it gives CASRLAGVAYEQYF.

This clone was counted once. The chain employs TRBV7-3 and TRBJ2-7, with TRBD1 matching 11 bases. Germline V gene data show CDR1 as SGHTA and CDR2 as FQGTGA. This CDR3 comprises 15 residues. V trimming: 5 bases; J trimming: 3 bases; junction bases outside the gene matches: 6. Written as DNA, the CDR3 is TGTGCCAGCAGCCGAACCGGGACAGGGGGCTACGAGCAGTACTTC. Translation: CASSRTGTGGYEQYF.

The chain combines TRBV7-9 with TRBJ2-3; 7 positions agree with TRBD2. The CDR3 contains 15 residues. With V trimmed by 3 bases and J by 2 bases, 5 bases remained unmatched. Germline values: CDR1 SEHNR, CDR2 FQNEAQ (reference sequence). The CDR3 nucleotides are TGTGCCAGCAGCTTTGTTCTAGCGGTCACAGATACGCAGTATTTT. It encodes CASSFVLAVTDTQYF. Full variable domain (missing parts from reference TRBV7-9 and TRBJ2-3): DTGVSQNPRHKITKRGQNVTFRCDPISEHNRLYWYRQTLGQGPEFLTYFQNEAQLEKSRLLSDRFSAERPKGSFSTLEIQRTEQGDSAMYLCASSFVLAVTDTQYFGPGTRLTVL.

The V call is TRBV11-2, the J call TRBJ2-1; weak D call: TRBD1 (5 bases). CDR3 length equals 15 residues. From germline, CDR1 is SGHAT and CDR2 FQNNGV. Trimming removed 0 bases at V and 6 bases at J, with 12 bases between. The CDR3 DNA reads TGTGCCAGCAGCTTAGAATCCGGACATGGCAATGAGCAGTTCTTC. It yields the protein CASSLESGHGNEQFF.

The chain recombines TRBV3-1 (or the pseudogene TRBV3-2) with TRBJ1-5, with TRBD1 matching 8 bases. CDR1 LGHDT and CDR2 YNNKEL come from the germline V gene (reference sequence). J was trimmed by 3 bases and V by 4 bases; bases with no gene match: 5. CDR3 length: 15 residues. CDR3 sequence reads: CASSPGTGLNQPQHF. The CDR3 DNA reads TGTGCCAGCAGCCCAGGGACAGGCCTCAATCAGCCCCAGCATTTT.

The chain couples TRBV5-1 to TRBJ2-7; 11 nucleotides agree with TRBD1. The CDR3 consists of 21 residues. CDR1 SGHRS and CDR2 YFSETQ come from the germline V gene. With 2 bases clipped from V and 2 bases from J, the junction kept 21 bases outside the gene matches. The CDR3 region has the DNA TGCGCCAGCAGCTTTCTTACCCAGCTAGGAGGAGGGACAGGGGGTCCCTACGAGCAGTACTTC. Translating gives CASSFLTQLGGGTGGPYEQYF.

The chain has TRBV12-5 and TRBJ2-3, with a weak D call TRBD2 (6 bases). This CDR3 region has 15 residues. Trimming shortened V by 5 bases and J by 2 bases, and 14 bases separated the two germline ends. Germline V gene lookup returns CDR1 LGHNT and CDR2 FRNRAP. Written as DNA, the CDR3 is TGTGCTAGTGGTCCCTCGGGGCGGGACACAGATACGCAGTATTTT. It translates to CASGPSGRDTDTQYF.

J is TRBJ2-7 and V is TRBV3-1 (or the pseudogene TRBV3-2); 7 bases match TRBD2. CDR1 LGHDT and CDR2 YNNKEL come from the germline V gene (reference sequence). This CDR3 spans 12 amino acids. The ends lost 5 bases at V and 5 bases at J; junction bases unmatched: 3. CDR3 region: CASSGGSNEQYF. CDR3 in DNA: TGTGCCAGCAGCGGCGGGAGCAACGAGCAGTACTTC.

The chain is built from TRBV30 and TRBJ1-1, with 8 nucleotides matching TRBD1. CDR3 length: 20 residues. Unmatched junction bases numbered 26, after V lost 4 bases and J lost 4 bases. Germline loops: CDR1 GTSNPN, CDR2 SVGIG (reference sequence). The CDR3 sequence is CAWNRFSSFGTGYGGTEAFF. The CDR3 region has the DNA TGTGCCTGGAATCGATTTAGTTCTTTCGGGACAGGTTACGGGGGCACTGAAGCTTTCTTT.

CDR3 loop: CASSDEAMPWPQHF. For the CDR3, the DNA is TGTGCCAGCAGTGATGAGGCCATGCCGTGGCCCCAGCATTTT. This chain uses TRBV2 with TRBJ1-5; unclear D gene. CDR1 and CDR2 (germline): SNHLY, FYNNEI. CDR3 length: 14 residues. V was cut by 3 bases and J by 9 bases, with 15 bases left in between. The full variable domain, in which reference TRBV2 and TRBJ1-5 provide the parts outside the CDR3, is EPEVTQTPSHQVTQMGQEVILRCVPISNHLYFYWYRQILGQKVEFLVSFYNNEISEKSEIFDDQFSVERPDGSNFTLKIRSTKLEDSAMYFCASSDEAMPWPQHFGDGTRLSIL.

Written as DNA, the CDR3 is TGTGCCAGCACTTCAGGACTGAGGGGACAGAGCTATGGCTACACCTTC. Translating gives CASTSGLRGQSYGYTF. This chain connects TRBV3-1 (or the pseudogene TRBV3-2) to TRBJ1-2, with TRBD1 identical over 7 bases. Germline V CDR1 and CDR2: LGHDT, YNNKEL (reference sequence). V shed 7 bases and J 4 bases; nucleotides not matched to a gene: 15. This CDR3 has 16 amino acids.

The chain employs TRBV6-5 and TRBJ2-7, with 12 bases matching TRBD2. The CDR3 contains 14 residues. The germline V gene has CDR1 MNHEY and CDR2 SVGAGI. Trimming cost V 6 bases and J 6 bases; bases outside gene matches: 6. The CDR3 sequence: CASSRLAGVSEQYF. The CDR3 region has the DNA TGTGCCAGCAGCCGACTAGCGGGAGTCTCCGAGCAGTACTTC.

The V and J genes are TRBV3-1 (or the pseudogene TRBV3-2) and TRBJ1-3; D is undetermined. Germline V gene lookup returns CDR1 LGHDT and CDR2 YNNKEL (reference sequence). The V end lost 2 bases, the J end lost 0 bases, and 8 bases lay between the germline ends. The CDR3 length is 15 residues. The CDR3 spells CASSQMADSGNTIYF. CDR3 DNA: TGTGCCAGCAGCCAAATGGCCGACTCTGGAAACACCATATATTTT.

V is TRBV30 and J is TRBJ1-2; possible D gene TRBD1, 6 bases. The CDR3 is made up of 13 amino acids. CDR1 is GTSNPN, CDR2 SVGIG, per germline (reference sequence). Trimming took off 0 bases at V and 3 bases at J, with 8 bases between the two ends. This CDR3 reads CAWSVRQDYGYTF. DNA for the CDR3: TGTGCCTGGAGTGTACGACAGGACTATGGCTACACCTTC.

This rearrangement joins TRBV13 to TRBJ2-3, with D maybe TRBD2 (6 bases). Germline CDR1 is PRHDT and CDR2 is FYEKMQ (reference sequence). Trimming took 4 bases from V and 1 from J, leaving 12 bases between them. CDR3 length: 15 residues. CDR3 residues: CASSSGSRGTDTQYF. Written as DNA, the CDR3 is TGTGCCAGCAGCTCCGGGAGTCGTGGCACAGATACGCAGTATTTT.

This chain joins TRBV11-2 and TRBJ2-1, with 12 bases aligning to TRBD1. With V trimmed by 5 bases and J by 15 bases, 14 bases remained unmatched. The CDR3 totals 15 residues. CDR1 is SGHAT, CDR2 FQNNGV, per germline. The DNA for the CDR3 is TGTGCCAGCAGCCGGTCGGGACAGGGGGCGTTAGGGTTGTTCTTC. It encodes CASSRSGQGALGLFF.

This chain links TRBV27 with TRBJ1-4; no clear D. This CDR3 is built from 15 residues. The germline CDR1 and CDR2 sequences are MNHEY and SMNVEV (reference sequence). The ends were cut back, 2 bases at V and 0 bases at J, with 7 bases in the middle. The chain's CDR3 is CASSLVPATNEKLFF. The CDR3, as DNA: TGTGCCAGCAGTTTAGTCCCTGCAACTAATGAAAAACTGTTTTTT.

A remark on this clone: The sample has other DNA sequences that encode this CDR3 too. For the CDR3, the DNA is TGTGCCAGCATCATCAGCGTAAATTCACCCCTCCACTTT. It codes for CASIISVNSPLHF. The chain links TRBV2 to TRBJ1-6; no clear D. This CDR3 contains 13 residues. Germline V gives CDR1 SNHLY, CDR2 FYNNEI. Trimming shortened V by 7 bases and J by 7 bases, and 11 bases separated the two germline ends.

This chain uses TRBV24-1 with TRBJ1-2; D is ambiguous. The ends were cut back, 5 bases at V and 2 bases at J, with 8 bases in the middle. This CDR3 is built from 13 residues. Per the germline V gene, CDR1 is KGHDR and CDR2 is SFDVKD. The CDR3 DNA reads TGTGCCACCAGTGCCAACCTAAACTATGGCTACACCTTC. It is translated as CATSANLNYGYTF.

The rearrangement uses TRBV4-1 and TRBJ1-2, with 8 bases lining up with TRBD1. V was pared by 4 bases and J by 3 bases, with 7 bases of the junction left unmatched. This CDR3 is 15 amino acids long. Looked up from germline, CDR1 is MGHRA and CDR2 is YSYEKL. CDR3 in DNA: TGCGCCAGCAGCCTCCCAGGGGGCGAGGACTATGGCTACACCTTC. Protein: CASSLPGGEDYGYTF.

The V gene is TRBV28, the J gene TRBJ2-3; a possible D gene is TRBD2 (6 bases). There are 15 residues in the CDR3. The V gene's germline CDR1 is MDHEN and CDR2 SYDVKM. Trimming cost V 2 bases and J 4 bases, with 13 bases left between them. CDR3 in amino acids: CASSLRAGESDTQYF. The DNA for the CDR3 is TGTGCCAGCAGTTTACGAGCGGGTGAATCAGATACGCAGTATTTT. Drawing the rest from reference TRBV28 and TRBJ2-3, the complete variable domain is DVKVTQSSRYLVKRTGEKVFLECVQDMDHENMFWYRQDPGLGLRLIYFSYDVKMKEKGDIPEGYSVSREKKERFSLILESASTNQTSMYLCASSLRAGESDTQYFGPGTRLTVL.

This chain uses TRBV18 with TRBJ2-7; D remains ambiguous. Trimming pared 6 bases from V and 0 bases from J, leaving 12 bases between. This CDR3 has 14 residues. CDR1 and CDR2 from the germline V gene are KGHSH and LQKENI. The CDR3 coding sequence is TGTGCCAGCTCGCGTGCGGCTAGCTCCTACGAGCAGTACTTC. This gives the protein CASSRAASSYEQYF. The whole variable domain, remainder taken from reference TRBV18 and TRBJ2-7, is NAGVMQNPRHLVRRRGQEARLRCSPMKGHSHVYWYRQLPEEGLKFMVYLQKENIIDESGMPKERFSAEFPKEGPSILRIQQVVRGDSAAYFCASSRAASSYEQYFGPGTRLTVT.

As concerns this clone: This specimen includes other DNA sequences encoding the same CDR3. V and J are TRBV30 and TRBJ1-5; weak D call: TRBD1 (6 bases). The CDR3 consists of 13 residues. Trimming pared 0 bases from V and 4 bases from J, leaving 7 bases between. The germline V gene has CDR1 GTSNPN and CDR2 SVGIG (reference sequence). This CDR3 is CAWSVRGNQPQHF. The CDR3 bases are TGTGCCTGGAGTGTAAGGGGGAATCAGCCCCAGCATTTT.

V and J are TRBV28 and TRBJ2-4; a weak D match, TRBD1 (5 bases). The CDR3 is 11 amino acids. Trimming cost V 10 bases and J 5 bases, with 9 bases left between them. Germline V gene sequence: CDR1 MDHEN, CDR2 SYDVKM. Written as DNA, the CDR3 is TGTGCCATCCAGGGCGAAAACATTCAGTACTTC. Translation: CAIQGENIQYF.

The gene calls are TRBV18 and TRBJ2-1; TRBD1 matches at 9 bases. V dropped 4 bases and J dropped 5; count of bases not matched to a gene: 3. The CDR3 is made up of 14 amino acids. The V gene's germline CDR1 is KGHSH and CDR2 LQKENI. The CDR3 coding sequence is TGTGCCAGCTCACTGGGACAGGGCCACAATGAGCAGTTCTTC. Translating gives CASSLGQGHNEQFF.